The 15 T cell receptor beta chains reported below all come from one sample, sequenced in a study of PD-1 blockade in classical Hodgkin lymphoma (dated by TCRdb to 2018 to 2021). What this sample's time point label stands for: cycle 1 day 1 (C1D1), immediately before nivolumab initiation. Every trial patient had relapsed following autologous stem cell transplantation, and prior brentuximab vedotin exposure was what differed among cohorts A, B and C. Magnetic negative selection with a Miltenyi CD8+ T cell isolation kit was used to purify CD8+ T cells from thawed PBMCs. The receptor library was made with the immunoSEQ multiplex PCR assay. Imported from immuneACCESS, the table was reduced by TCRdb to in-frame sequences with V and J called. These copies leave out some clones; in studies compared against another copy, an unresolved V gene accounts for under half, and the cause of the remainder is not known. The sample profile shows some 10,000 clones; approximately 84% of them were found once. The top ten clonotypes cover under 45% of the sample.

The sequenced sample was CD8+ T cells from blood, obtained at baseline. The source is a human donor with classical Hodgkin lymphoma.

V and J are TRBV29-1 and TRBJ2-1, with TRBD1 matching 7 bases. CDR1 is SQVTM, CDR2 ANQGSEA, per germline. V dropped 1 base and J dropped 0; count of bases not matched to a gene: 12. The CDR3 is 18 residues long. The CDR3 spells CSVEGQWGQKSSYNEQFF. The CDR3 DNA reads as TGCAGCGTTGAAGGCCAGTGGGGACAGAAGAGCTCCTACAATGAGCAGTTCTTC.

The J gene is TRBJ2-5, the V gene TRBV5-8, with TRBD2 as a possible D gene (5 bases). The CDR3 runs to 15 residues. CDR1 is SGHTS and CDR2 is YDEGEE in the germline V gene. V gave up 1 base and J gave up 4 bases, with 14 bases separating them. The CDR3 bases are TGTGCCAGCAGCTTGAACACCCTGGCGGGAGAGACCCAGTACTTC. Protein: CASSLNTLAGETQYF.

The rearrangement joins TRBV4-1 to TRBJ2-7; D is unclear. V was pared by 0 bases and J by 1 base, with 13 bases between. Looked up from germline, CDR1 is MGHRA and CDR2 is YSYEKL. The CDR3 is 16 residues long. In nucleotides, the CDR3 is TGCGCCAGCAGCCAAGAGTCAGCTCCCCGGTCCTACGAGCAGTACTTC. Its translation is CASSQESAPRSYEQYF.

This clone was counted a few times. V gene TRBV4-1 combines with J gene TRBJ1-5, with D tentatively TRBD1 (5 bases). Germline values: CDR1 MGHRA, CDR2 YSYEKL. This CDR3 contains 15 residues. Trimming took 0 bases from V and 5 from J, leaving 11 bases between them. The CDR3 is CASSQETVSYQPQHF. The CDR3 bases are TGCGCCAGCAGCCAAGAGACAGTTTCTTATCAGCCCCAGCATTTT.

The chain is built from TRBV27 and TRBJ2-1, with D possibly TRBD2 on 6 matching bases. Trimming removed 4 bases from V and 5 bases from J, with 21 bases in between. In germline, CDR1 is MNHEY, CDR2 SMNVEV (reference sequence). The CDR3 sequence is 17 residues long. CDR3 in DNA: TGTGCCAGCAGTTCCAGCCCGGGACTCTCTTCAAACAATGAGCAGTTCTTC. This gives the protein CASSSSPGLSSNNEQFF.

This chain uses TRBV28 with TRBJ2-5, with 8 positions matching TRBD2. V trimming: 0 bases; J trimming: 1 base; junction bases outside the gene matches: 7. Germline-derived CDR1 and CDR2 are MDHEN and SYDVKM. The CDR3 loop spans 17 amino acids. This CDR3 reads CASSLWVSGTLQETQYF. The CDR3 coding sequence is TGTGCCAGCAGTTTATGGGTTAGCGGGACCCTCCAAGAGACCCAGTACTTC.

The chain has TRBV4-2 and TRBJ2-2; 7 nucleotides agree with TRBD1. This CDR3 spans 16 amino acids. The trim removed 1 base at V and 4 bases at J, leaving 6 bases unmatched. Germline V gene data show CDR1 as LGHNA and CDR2 as YNFKEQ. The CDR3 protein is CASSQVAGGSTGELFF. CDR3 coding DNA: TGTGCCAGCAGCCAAGTGGCAGGGGGTAGCACCGGGGAGCTGTTTTTT.

On this clone: The same CDR3 arises from other DNA sequences in this sample as well. V and J are TRBV5-5 and TRBJ1-1; no clear D gene. The V end lost 2 bases, the J end lost 4 bases, and 9 bases lay between the germline ends. Looked up from germline, CDR1 is SGHKS and CDR2 is YYEKEE (reference sequence). CDR3 size: 13 residues. For the CDR3, the DNA is TGTGCCAGCAGCTTAGGAGTGGGCACTGAAGCTTTCTTT. Protein sequence: CASSLGVGTEAFF.

The rearrangement links TRBV5-4 to TRBJ2-3, with TRBD2 matching 9 bases. There are 14 residues in the CDR3. Germline-derived CDR1 and CDR2 are SGHNT and YYREEE (reference sequence). The V and J ends lost 2 bases and 6 bases, in that order; junction bases with no gene match: 4. The CDR3 DNA sequence: TGTGCCAGCAGCTTAGAAGCGGGGGGTGATACGCAGTATTTT. Its protein product is CASSLEAGGDTQYF.

Only a few counts were recorded for this clone. J is TRBJ2-1 and V is TRBV10-3; 11 bases agree with TRBD2. Germline CDR1 ENHRY, CDR2 SYGVKD. The CDR3 runs 16 residues. With 3 bases clipped from V and 10 bases from J, the junction kept 11 bases outside the gene matches. The CDR3, as DNA: TGTGCCATCAGTGATTTACTAGCGGGAGAGGGAGGGGAGCAGTTCTTC. Protein sequence: CAISDLLAGEGGEQFF.

The CDR3 DNA reads TGCGCCAGCAGCTTGGATACCTACGAGCAGTACTTC. It translates to CASSLDTYEQYF. The chain recombines TRBV5-1 with TRBJ2-7; D gene ambiguous. The length of the CDR3 is 12 residues. V lost 0 bases and J 2 bases, leaving 3 bases between the germline ends. In germline, CDR1 is SGHRS, CDR2 YFSETQ.

The chain combines TRBV27 with TRBJ2-1; unclear D gene. CDR1 is MNHEY and CDR2 is SMNVEV in the germline V gene (reference sequence). This CDR3 contains 14 residues. Trimming removed 5 bases from V and 4 bases from J, with 12 bases in between. The CDR3 protein is CASSILGPYNEQFF. CDR3 coding DNA: TGTGCCAGCAGTATACTGGGCCCGTACAATGAGCAGTTCTTC.

The CDR3 sequence is CASLPGQDYEQYF. CDR3 nucleotides: TGTGCCAGCCTACCGGGACAGGATTACGAGCAGTACTTC. The rearrangement links TRBV2 to TRBJ2-7; 8 bases line up with TRBD1. The CDR3 covers 13 residues. Germline V gene lookup returns CDR1 SNHLY and CDR2 FYNNEI. The ends lost 8 bases at V and 4 bases at J; junction bases unmatched: 7.

The chain is built from TRBV10-3 and TRBJ2-4; TRBD1 aligns across 8 bases. The V gene's germline CDR1 is ENHRY and CDR2 SYGVKD. Trimming removed 6 bases from V and 0 bases from J; junction bases left unmatched: 13. The CDR3 spans 18 residues. CDR3 residues: CAISAERRTGLAKNIQYF. DNA for the CDR3: TGTGCCATCAGCGCTGAACGTCGGACAGGGTTAGCCAAAAACATTCAGTACTTC.

This sequence joins TRBV11-3 and TRBJ2-7, with TRBD1 matching over 7 bases. Germline CDR1 and CDR2: SGHNT and YENEEA. The CDR3 has 13 residues. V shed 5 bases and J 4 bases; nucleotides not matched to a gene: 5. CDR3 sequence: CASSKGTVYEQYF. DNA for the CDR3: TGTGCCAGCAGCAAAGGGACAGTTTACGAGCAGTACTTC.